Presented here are 12 T cell receptor beta chains from one specimen sequenced in a study of cytomegalovirus exposure and HLA in healthy donors. Profiled with immunoSEQ multiplex PCR; TCRdb holds only in-frame clones, not every one. The sample shows 60,000 to 90,000 clones, roughly 94% of them seen only once. Input material: PBMCs. The receptors were sampled from a woman aged 18-29 years in good health and CMV-seronegative.

This clone was observed once. This chain connects TRBV2 to TRBJ1-5; 8 bases are shared with TRBD1. Germline assignment: CDR1 SNHLY and CDR2 FYNNEI. V was clipped by 6 bases and J by 1 base; unmatched bases: 5. The CDR3 is 15 residues long. The CDR3 region has the DNA TGTGCCAGCAGGGTTGGACAGGGAAGCAATCAGCCCCAGCATTTT. This translates into CASRVGQGSNQPQHF.

The chain uses TRBV6-1 and TRBJ2-5; D perhaps matches TRBD2 (6 bases). V was clipped by 7 bases and J by 3 bases, with 18 bases between them. Germline CDR1 is MNHNS and CDR2 is SASEGT. This CDR3 has 15 amino acids. CDR3 nucleotide sequence: TGTGCCAGCATCCCGTTTGGGGGGAAAAAAGAGACCCAGTACTTC. It yields the protein CASIPFGGKKETQYF.

The V call is TRBV5-1, the J call TRBJ1-4; D remains ambiguous. V was cut by 4 bases and J by 3 bases, with 10 bases left in between. This CDR3 contains 14 residues. CDR1 and CDR2 from the germline V gene are SGHRS and YFSETQ. The CDR3 loop reads CASSMRNANEKLFF. The DNA of the CDR3 is TGCGCCAGCAGCATGCGTAATGCTAATGAAAAACTGTTTTTT.

The rearrangement joins TRBV2 to TRBJ1-2; D might be TRBD1 (6 bases). Germline V lookup: CDR1 SNHLY, CDR2 FYNNEI. CDR3 size: 15 residues. The germline V and J ends were trimmed by 2 bases and 2 bases, with 12 bases remaining between them. CDR3 loop: CASSEQGHGNYGYTF. CDR3 coding DNA: TGTGCCAGCAGTGAACAGGGACACGGAAACTATGGCTACACCTTC.

This clone came up a few times. The V call is TRBV28, the J call TRBJ1-2; D unclear. CDR3 length: 12 residues. Germline assignment: CDR1 MDHEN and CDR2 SYDVKM. Trimming cost V 3 bases and J 7 bases, with 9 bases left between them. The CDR3 DNA is TGTGCCAGCAGTTTCTCAAGTAGTGGCTACACCTTC. As protein: CASSFSSSGYTF.

This rearrangement joins TRBV6-5 to TRBJ2-1; 8 nucleotides match TRBD1. Germline trimming cut 3 bases from V and 15 bases from J; bases unmatched to any gene: 10. The CDR3 is 13 amino acids. Germline CDR1 MNHEY, CDR2 SVGAGI. The CDR3 DNA reads TGTGCCAGCAGTTATCTTGACAGGGGAAGATGGTTCTTC. Residues: CASSYLDRGRWFF.

This clone showed up just once. The chain recombines TRBV2 with TRBJ2-5; TRBD2 is a possible D gene (5 bases). This CDR3 has 12 amino acids. The V end lost 10 bases, the J end lost 1 base, and 10 bases lay between the germline ends. CDR1 is SNHLY and CDR2 is FYNNEI in the germline V gene. The CDR3 region is CATSTSQETQYF. The CDR3 DNA sequence: TGTGCCACCTCAACTAGCCAAGAGACCCAGTACTTC.

V usage is TRBV19 and J usage is TRBJ1-1, with 9 bases identical to TRBD1. There are 14 residues in the CDR3. CDR1 LNHDA and CDR2 SQIVND come from the germline V gene (reference sequence). The junction had 8 bases not matched to a gene; V was cut back by 7 bases and J by 5 bases. This chain's CDR3 is CASTDRGMGTEAFF. In DNA, the CDR3 is TGTGCCAGTACCGACAGGGGGATGGGGACTGAAGCTTTCTTT.

V and J are TRBV29-1 and TRBJ1-1, with D possibly TRBD1 on 6 matching bases. Germline values: CDR1 SQVTM, CDR2 ANQGSEA. The CDR3 is 10 amino acids. This CDR3 is CSGQLTEAFF. The CDR3 nucleotides are TGCAGTGGACAGTTAACTGAAGCTTTCTTT.

V gene TRBV29-1 combines with J gene TRBJ1-2; D is perhaps TRBD1 (6 bases). V was shortened by 6 bases and J by 6 bases, with 11 bases between the two germline ends. The CDR3 is 11 amino acids. Germline loops: CDR1 SQVTM, CDR2 ANQGSEA. CDR3 DNA sequence: TGCAGCGTCGGACAGAGGAATGGCTACACCTTC. As protein: CSVGQRNGYTF.

The rearrangement uses TRBV2 and TRBJ2-3; 9 nucleotides match TRBD1. The CDR3 is 14 residues long. The V gene's germline CDR1 is SNHLY and CDR2 FYNNEI. The ends lost 8 bases at V and 3 bases at J; junction bases unmatched: 6. The DNA for the CDR3 is TGTGCCAGCTTGGGACAGGGAGGGACAGATACGCAGTATTTT. This encodes CASLGQGGTDTQYF. Filled out from reference TRBV2 and TRBJ2-3, the complete variable domain reads EPEVTQTPSHQVTQMGQEVILRCVPISNHLYFYWYRQILGQKVEFLVSFYNNEISEKSEIFDDQFSVERPDGSNFTLKIRSTKLEDSAMYFCASLGQGGTDTQYFGPGTRLTVL.

The chain's CDR3 is CASSVELADYNEQFF. CDR3 coding DNA: TGTGCCAGCAGCGTAGAGCTAGCGGACTACAATGAGCAGTTCTTC. This chain uses TRBV9 with TRBJ2-1; TRBD2 aligns across 7 bases. V shed 0 bases, J shed 3 bases, and the junction held 3 bases outside the gene matches. The length of the CDR3 is 15 residues. In germline, CDR1 is SGDLS, CDR2 YYNGEE.